The 8 T cell receptor beta chains in this list originate from one sample, sequenced in a study of persistence of HIV-infected CD4 T cells. This was the immunoSEQ version 4 assay in survey mode. The repertoire was sequenced with immunoSEQ multiplex PCR; TCRdb's copy has only in-frame clones and lacks some. The sample lists about 32,000 clones; roughly 70% were seen once. No antigen has been assigned to these receptors. The stimulus was an HIV-1 Gag 15-mer peptide pool, about 1 ug/peptide/mL. CD4+ T cells upregulating both CD40 ligand and CD69 were sorted as responding cells. The source was CD4+ T cells sorted from PBMCs after approximately 19-hour stimulation, collected from a patient who received antiretroviral therapy. These receptors originate from an adult man with HIV who was CMV-seropositive.

V gene TRBV12-3 or TRBV12-4 combines with J gene TRBJ1-1, with 7 bases matching TRBD1. J lost 7 bases, V lost 6 bases, and 5 bases had no gene match. The CDR3 consists of 12 residues. For the CDR3, the DNA is TGTGCCAGCAGGGGGGGACAGAGTGAAGCTTTCTTT. Residues: CASRGGQSEAFF.

The chain recombines TRBV7-9 with TRBJ2-2; D is undetermined. V was trimmed by 8 bases and J by 1 base, leaving 11 bases between them. The CDR3 loop spans 14 amino acids. Germline V gene lookup returns CDR1 SEHNR and CDR2 FQNEAQ (reference sequence). The CDR3 DNA sequence: TGTGCCAGCGAAGGGCAGAGGAACACCGGGGAGCTGTTTTTT. It translates to CASEGQRNTGELFF.

A few counts support this clone. The V call is TRBV24-1, the J call TRBJ1-1; the match to TRBD1 covers 7 bases. Trimming cost V 9 bases and J 8 bases; bases outside gene matches: 5. The germline V gene has CDR1 KGHDR and CDR2 SFDVKD. CDR3 size: 11 residues. CDR3 residues: CATPGRGEAFF. DNA of the CDR3: TGTGCCACCCCGGGCAGGGGGGAAGCTTTCTTT.

This clone has just a few counts. This chain joins TRBV11-2 and TRBJ1-1; TRBD1 matches 7 bases. The CDR3 runs 16 residues. Trimming at V came to 3 bases and at J to 0 bases, leaving 7 bases not matched to a gene. Germline CDR1 is SGHAT and CDR2 is FQNNGV. The CDR3 loop reads CASSLGQTVMNTEAFF. CDR3 in DNA: TGTGCCAGCAGCTTGGGACAGACGGTTATGAACACTGAAGCTTTCTTT.

This chain connects TRBV4-1 to TRBJ1-3; no definite D call. V lost 0 bases, J lost 3 bases, and 12 bases lay in between. The CDR3 consists of 16 residues. Germline CDR1 and CDR2: MGHRA and YSYEKL. The CDR3 region has the DNA TGCGCCAGCAGCCAAGAGCCTAGAACGTATGGAAACACCATATATTTT. Translating it yields CASSQEPRTYGNTIYF.

The chain joins TRBV5-5 to TRBJ1-1; D not certain. V lost 0 bases, J lost 1 base, and 7 bases lay in between. The CDR3 length is 14 residues. Per germline, CDR1 SGHKS and CDR2 YYEKEE (reference sequence). The CDR3, as DNA: TGTGCCAGCAGCTTGGGGGCGGCGAACACTGAAGCTTTCTTT. It encodes CASSLGAANTEAFF.

This chain connects TRBV5-1 to TRBJ2-3, with 13 bases lining up with TRBD2. Trimming at V came to 2 bases and at J to 4 bases, leaving 4 bases not matched to a gene. Germline-derived CDR1 and CDR2 are SGHRS and YFSETQ. There are 16 residues in the CDR3. The CDR3 coding sequence is TGCGCCAGCAGCTTAGGGACTAGCGGGGCATCAGATACGCAGTATTTT. Protein: CASSLGTSGASDTQYF.

Within the sample, this clone is medium-sized. The rearrangement links TRBV2 to TRBJ2-2, with 8 bases lining up with TRBD1. Germline V lookup: CDR1 SNHLY, CDR2 FYNNEI. The ends lost 5 bases at V and 2 bases at J; junction bases unmatched: 10. There are 17 residues in the CDR3. The CDR3 nucleotides are TGTGCCAGCAGTTTCCTCGGGACAGGATTCAACACCGGGGAGCTGTTTTTT. This codes for CASSFLGTGFNTGELFF. The whole variable domain, remainder taken from reference TRBV2 and TRBJ2-2, is EPEVTQTPSHQVTQMGQEVILRCVPISNHLYFYWYRQILGQKVEFLVSFYNNEISEKSEIFDDQFSVERPDGSNFTLKIRSTKLEDSAMYFCASSFLGTGFNTGELFFGEGSRLTVL.